This T cell receptor (beta chain) is from a study of molecular identifiers for immune sequencing clone quantification. Deletions cut 3 bases from V and 1 base from J, with 6 bases between. The CDR3 extends over 13 amino acids. Germline CDR1 and CDR2: SEHNR and FQNEAQ (reference sequence). This clonotype was counted between two and nine times. What it recognizes is unknown. TCRdb itself ran the PCR reads through MiXCR, one entry per CDR3 protein. Among 37,000 or so distinct CDR3 sequences, about a fifth were seen once, and the ten largest hold 6.5% to 9%. Study-wide points: Single-cell amounts of spiked Jurkat TCR RNA were reportedly detectable among approximately 970,000 naive cells. In CMV-specific effectors, clones above 20 copies held over 98% of molecules; naive, under 1%. Sharing of a barcode by identical TCR molecules could cause highly expanded clone sizes to be underestimated.

This clonotype was sampled from a human donor in good health. Some libraries in this study had Jurkat cell RNA spiked in. The chain is built from TRBV7-9 and TRBJ1-1, with no clear D. The sequenced sample was naive CD8+ T cells from blood, with Jurkat cell RNA spiked in. This sample's subset: FACS-sorted CD8+CD4-CCR7+CD45RA+ naive T cells. The DNA of the CDR3 is TGTGCCAGCAGCTTGTTGGAGAACACTGAAGCTTTCTTT. This encodes CASSLLENTEAFF.